This is a list of T cell receptor beta chains from one sample in a study of metastatic and nonmetastatic thyroid tumors. TCRdb re-called the PCR reads with MiXCR. Found here are just under 60,000 clones, around 15% of them singletons; the top ten hold almost 9.5%. Sequencing was performed on blood. Every receptor here comes from a male donor with papillary thyroid cancer or a benign thyroid nodule (not recorded which). Some clones in this sample may be carry-over from other donors' samples. CDR3s include the opening cysteine and the closing phenylalanine or tryptophan. D genes are given only for firm matches. The size field is filled for only some rows; it gives once, few, many or a size class.

d_call: TRBD1
j_call: TRBJ2-7
clone_size: many
v_call: TRBV30
cdr3_nt: TGTGCCTGGAGCGCTGGACAGGGTTCCTACGAGCAGTACTTC
cdr3_aa: CAWSAGQGSYEQYF

d_call: .
j_call: TRBJ1-2
clone_size: .
v_call: TRBV27
cdr3_nt: TGTGCAAGCAGTTTACGGGGGGACTATGGCTACACCTTC
cdr3_aa: CASSLRGDYGYTF

d_call: .
j_call: TRBJ2-1
clone_size: many
v_call: TRBV20-1
cdr3_nt: TGCAGTGCTCGAACGAGACTCCGCTCCTACAATGAGCAGTTCTTC
cdr3_aa: CSARTRLRSYNEQFF

d_call: .
j_call: TRBJ2-6
clone_size: many
v_call: TRBV27
cdr3_nt: TGTGCCAGCAGTTTAACGGGGGTAGAAGGGGCCAACGTCCTGACTTTC
cdr3_aa: CASSLTGVEGANVLTF

d_call: TRBD2
j_call: TRBJ2-2
clone_size: many
v_call: TRBV4-1
cdr3_nt: TGCGCCAGCAGCTTTATAGCGGGAAGGAACACCGGGGAGCTGTTTTTT
cdr3_aa: CASSFIAGRNTGELFF

d_call: TRBD1
j_call: TRBJ2-4
clone_size: many
v_call: TRBV27
cdr3_nt: TGTGCCAGCAGTTTATCCCCGACAGGGGTCAACATTCAGTACTTC
cdr3_aa: CASSLSPTGVNIQYF

d_call: .
j_call: TRBJ2-1
clone_size: many
v_call: TRBV9
cdr3_nt: TGTGCCAGCAGCGTGTACCTGGGATTTGGCGGGGAATACAATGAGCAGTTCTTC
cdr3_aa: CASSVYLGFGGEYNEQFF

d_call: .
j_call: TRBJ2-5
clone_size: many
v_call: TRBV11-2
cdr3_nt: TGTGCCAGCAGCTTCGGCAGCCAAGAGACCCAGTACTTC
cdr3_aa: CASSFGSQETQYF

d_call: .
j_call: TRBJ1-3
clone_size: .
v_call: TRBV12-3/TRBV12-4
cdr3_nt: TGTGCCAGCAGTTTTGGGGTCCTCTCCGGAGACACCATATATTTT
cdr3_aa: CASSFGVLSGDTIYF

d_call: .
j_call: TRBJ2-1
clone_size: many
v_call: TRBV24-1
cdr3_nt: TGTGCCACCAGTGATTCGTCTAGGGTCGCCTACAATGAGCAGTTCTTC
cdr3_aa: CATSDSSRVAYNEQFF